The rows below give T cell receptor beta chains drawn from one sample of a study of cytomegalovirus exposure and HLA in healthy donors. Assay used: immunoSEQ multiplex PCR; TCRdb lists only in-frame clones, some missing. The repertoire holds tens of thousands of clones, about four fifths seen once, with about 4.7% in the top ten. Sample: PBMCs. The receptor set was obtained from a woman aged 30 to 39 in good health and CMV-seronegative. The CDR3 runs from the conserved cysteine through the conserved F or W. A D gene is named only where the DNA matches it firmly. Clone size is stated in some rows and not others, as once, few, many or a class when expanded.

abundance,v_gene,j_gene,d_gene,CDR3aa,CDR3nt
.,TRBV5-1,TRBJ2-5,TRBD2,CASSLERGGAETQYF,TGCGCCAGCAGCTTGGAGCGGGGGGGAGCAGAGACCCAGTACTTC
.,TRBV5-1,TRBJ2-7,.,CASSFRSSYEQYF,TGCGCCAGCAGCTTTAGGAGCTCCTACGAGCAGTACTTC
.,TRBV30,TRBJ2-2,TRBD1,CAWSVQDRGTGELFF,TGTGCCTGGAGTGTACAGGACAGGGGCACCGGGGAGCTGTTTTTT
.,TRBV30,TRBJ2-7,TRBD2,CAWSFGGVSYEQYF,TGTGCCTGGAGCTTCGGGGGGGTAAGCTACGAGCAGTACTTC
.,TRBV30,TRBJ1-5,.,CAWSGSGGGQPQHF,TGTGCCTGGAGTGGGAGTGGGGGGGGTCAGCCCCAGCATTTT
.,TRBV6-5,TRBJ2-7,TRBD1,CASRPQGARGEQYF,TGTGCCAGCAGACCACAGGGGGCGCGGGGCGAGCAGTACTTC
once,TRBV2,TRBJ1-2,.,CASSESQVNYGYTF,TGTGCCAGCAGTGAAAGCCAGGTTAACTATGGCTACACCTTC
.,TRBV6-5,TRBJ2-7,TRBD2,CASSSLAGEYEQYF,TGTGCCAGCAGTTCACTAGCGGGAGAATACGAGCAGTACTTC
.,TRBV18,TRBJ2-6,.,CASSPTQYSGANVLTF,TGTGCCAGCTCACCAACCCAGTACTCTGGGGCCAACGTCCTGACTTTC
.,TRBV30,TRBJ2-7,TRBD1,CAWSVSQGLVGEQYF,TGTGCCTGGAGTGTGTCACAGGGGTTGGTCGGCGAGCAGTACTTC
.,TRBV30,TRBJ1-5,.,CAWSSGSNQPQHF,TGTGCCTGGAGTTCGGGGTCCAATCAGCCCCAGCATTTT
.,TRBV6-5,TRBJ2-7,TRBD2,CASSYGLAGPDEQYF,TGTGCCAGCAGTTACGGGCTAGCGGGACCCGACGAGCAGTACTTC